A selection of T cell receptor beta chains follows, all from one sample in a study of OX40 agonist ivuxolimab in advanced cancers. Sequenced by immunoSEQ multiplex PCR; TCRdb stores in-frame clones only, minus some. The repertoire includes roughly 58,000 clones, 93% of them detected once, and 15% to 20% sits in the top ten. The sequences come from CD4+ or CD8+ T cells sorted from blood, collected in a trial of the OX40 agonist ivuxolimab. All receptors derive from an adult with an advanced solid tumor such as melanoma, head and neck, liver or kidney cancer. CDR3s include the opening cysteine and the closing phenylalanine or tryptophan.

j_gene,v_gene,len,CDR3aa
TRBJ2-3,TRBV4-3,16,CASSLGTSGSTDTQYF
TRBJ2-1,TRBV27,14,CASLRGAEDNEQFF
TRBJ2-7,TRBV4-3,17,CASSQDRVAGIGYEQYF
TRBJ1-3,TRBV19,17,CASTGPKQGPSGNTIYF
TRBJ2-7,TRBV4-3,15,CASSPTTESSYEQYF
TRBJ2-3,TRBV7-9,16,CASTTSGQGDTDTQYF
TRBJ2-7,TRBV5-6,13,CASSLAVGYEQYF
TRBJ2-7,TRBV27,13,CASSPDLTYEQYF
TRBJ2-7,TRBV9,15,CASSVGSMEPSEQYF
TRBJ2-1,TRBV5-4,13,CASSFRPSNEQFF
TRBJ2-3,TRBV27,13,CASSFASTDTQYF
TRBJ1-1,TRBV13,12,CASSPPSSPPFF
TRBJ2-1,TRBV19,13,CASRDRSYNEQFF
TRBJ2-1,TRBV14,16,CASSVTNSGTYNEQFF
TRBJ2-5,TRBV19,15,CASSKKQGSQETQYF